This entry describes one TCR beta chain. This entry comes from a study of blood T cell repertoires in COVID-19. Study information: T cells, B-cell-depleted T cells, or PBMCs supplied cDNA or gDNA.

V gave up 8 bases and J gave up 3 bases; unmatched junction bases: 4. The CDR3 contains 14 residues. Germline values: CDR1 MRHNA, CDR2 SNTAGT. Measured with immunoSEQ multiplex PCR; TCRdb has only the in-frame clones, and not every one. The data contain about 300,000 clones, approximately 92% of them singletons. V usage is TRBV6-4 and J usage is TRBJ2-2; 9 positions match TRBD2. The sequence derives from a woman aged 25-40 years who had recovered from COVID-19. Sequencing was performed on PBMCs or T cells enriched from blood (not recorded which). The CDR3 loop reads CASRSGRYTGELFF. The CDR3, as DNA: TGTGCCAGCCGGAGCGGGAGGTACACCGGGGAGCTGTTTTTT.